The 11 T cell receptor beta chains below come from one sample, sequenced in a study of cytomegalovirus exposure and HLA in healthy donors. Sequenced by immunoSEQ multiplex PCR; TCRdb stores in-frame clones only, minus some. The table records tens of thousands of clones, 70% to 90% of them present only once. The sequencing sample was made of PBMCs. These TCRs come from a woman aged 18-30 years in good health and CMV-seropositive.

By share, this clone counts as medium-sized. This chain connects TRBV6-1 to TRBJ2-1; no firm D call. Germline V gene data show CDR1 as MNHNS and CDR2 as SASEGT. Trimming took off 8 bases at V and 4 bases at J, with 12 bases between the two ends. This CDR3 has 13 residues. Here the CDR3 DNA reads TGTGCCAGCTCCAGCGCGGAGTACAATGAGCAGTTCTTC. Amino acid sequence: CASSSAEYNEQFF.

V is TRBV11-2 and J is TRBJ1-5, with TRBD1 as a possible D gene (6 bases). Trimming pared 5 bases from V and 2 bases from J, leaving 10 bases between. The CDR3 sequence is 14 residues long. Germline V gives CDR1 SGHAT, CDR2 FQNNGV. DNA for the CDR3: TGTGCCAGCAGCCCACAGGGAGGCAATCAGCCCCAGCATTTT. Protein sequence: CASSPQGGNQPQHF.

A single count supports this clone. This sequence joins TRBV6-5 and TRBJ2-3, with 11 bases identical to TRBD2. CDR3 length equals 15 residues. After removal of 6 bases from V and 0 bases from J, the junction contained 2 bases not matched to a gene. Germline V CDR1 and CDR2: MNHEY, SVGAGI. CDR3 DNA sequence: TGTGCCAGCAGGACTAGCGGGACTAGCACAGATACGCAGTATTTT. Its protein product is CASRTSGTSTDTQYF.

The CDR3 is CASSSDRDEQYF. The CDR3 nucleotides are TGTGCCAGCAGTTCGGACAGGGACGAGCAGTACTTC. The chain couples TRBV6-1 to TRBJ2-7; 8 positions agree with TRBD1. The germline V gene has CDR1 MNHNS and CDR2 SASEGT. V lost 5 bases to trimming and J lost 5 bases; unmatched junction nucleotides: 2. The length of the CDR3 is 12 residues.

The chain recombines TRBV18 with TRBJ2-3; 15 positions agree with TRBD2. This CDR3 region has 17 residues. The germline gives CDR1 KGHSH, CDR2 LQKENI. The V gene end was trimmed by 3 bases and the J gene end by 4 bases; junction bases not matched to a gene: 5. Here the CDR3 DNA reads TGTGCCAGCTCACCGCCGGGACTAGCGGGGGGAGCAGATACGCAGTATTTT. It yields the protein CASSPPGLAGGADTQYF.

The rearrangement joins TRBV5-4 to TRBJ1-1, with D possibly TRBD1 on 5 matching bases. Germline-derived CDR1 and CDR2 are SGHNT and YYREEE (reference sequence). The CDR3 has 12 amino acids. Trimming removed 2 bases from V and 9 bases from J, with 11 bases in between. CDR3: CASSFIGDKAFF. In DNA form, the CDR3 reads TGTGCCAGCAGCTTTATAGGGGATAAAGCTTTCTTT.

This chain links TRBV6-6 with TRBJ2-5, with unresolved D. The V end lost 6 bases, the J end lost 2 bases, and 4 bases lay between the germline ends. In germline, CDR1 is MNHNY, CDR2 SVGAGI (reference sequence). This CDR3 has 11 residues. The CDR3 here is CASSIQETQYF. The CDR3 DNA sequence: TGTGCCAGCAGCATTCAAGAGACCCAGTACTTC.

The chain employs TRBV30 and TRBJ2-7; TRBD2 might be the D (5 bases). The CDR3 loop spans 13 amino acids. Germline V lookup: CDR1 GTSNPN, CDR2 SVGIG (reference sequence). V lost 7 bases and J 1 base, leaving 14 bases between the germline ends. Here the CDR3 reads CASTFSESYEQYF. The CDR3 DNA follows: TGTGCCTCGACCTTTAGCGAGTCCTACGAGCAGTACTTC.

The gene calls are TRBV18 and TRBJ2-2; 13 nucleotides match TRBD2. Germline CDR1 reads KGHSH; CDR2 reads LQKENI. V shed 3 bases and J 3 bases; nucleotides not matched to a gene: 13. This CDR3 region has 20 residues. CDR3: CASSPSPTSGRLSDTGELFF. DNA for the CDR3: TGTGCCAGCTCACCCTCTCCGACTAGCGGGAGGTTGAGTGACACCGGGGAGCTGTTTTTT.

The V call is TRBV5-1, the J call TRBJ2-2, with D possibly TRBD2 on 7 matching bases. The CDR3 has 14 residues. The V gene's germline CDR1 is SGHRS and CDR2 YFSETQ. The V end lost 5 bases, the J end lost 7 bases, and 15 bases lay between the germline ends. The CDR3 sequence is CASRSGGDIGELFF. In nucleotides, the CDR3 is TGCGCCAGCAGGTCGGGGGGCGATATCGGGGAGCTGTTTTTT.

V gene TRBV5-8 combines with J gene TRBJ1-3; D unresolved. The germline V gene encodes CDR1 SGHTS and CDR2 YDEGEE. This CDR3 is 15 amino acids long. V gave up 4 bases and J gave up 0 bases, with 11 bases separating them. The CDR3 protein is CASSGWRNSGNTIYF. DNA of the CDR3: TGTGCCAGCAGCGGCTGGAGGAACTCTGGAAACACCATATATTTT.